These T cell receptor beta chains were read from a single sample in a study of T cells after yellow fever vaccination. TCRdb passed the 5' RACE reads through MiXCR, listing each CDR3 protein once. The sample has about 320,000 distinct CDR3 sequences, 4% to 5.5% seen once; the top ten hold just under 20%. Sequencing used PBMCs, obtained 15 days after the yellow fever booster vaccination. The receptors come from a man younger than 35 who received the YFV17D yellow fever vaccine. Both conserved end residues are trimmed from each CDR3.

j_call: TRBJ2-5
v_call: TRBV10-3
cdr3_aa: AIRKAGGSQETQY

j_call: TRBJ1-5
v_call: TRBV6-6
cdr3_aa: ASSFGTASNQPQH

j_call: TRBJ2-2
v_call: TRBV28
cdr3_aa: ASRGQTLNTGELF

j_call: TRBJ1-4
v_call: TRBV20-1
cdr3_aa: SAARERSTNEKLF

j_call: TRBJ2-5
v_call: TRBV7-7
cdr3_aa: ASSLAPVLETQY

j_call: TRBJ2-2
v_call: TRBV7-6
cdr3_aa: ASSPRPGQQPGELF

j_call: TRBJ2-5
v_call: TRBV20-1
cdr3_aa: SAPSRDRVVETQY

j_call: TRBJ2-2
v_call: TRBV12-3/TRBV12-4
cdr3_aa: ASSPWGQVNTGELF

j_call: TRBJ1-4
v_call: TRBV4-1
cdr3_aa: ASSQIYEKLF

j_call: TRBJ2-1
v_call: TRBV3-1
cdr3_aa: ASSQGYRGGEQF

j_call: TRBJ1-4
v_call: TRBV4-1
cdr3_aa: ASSPRRANEKLF

j_call: TRBJ1-6
v_call: TRBV12-3/TRBV12-4
cdr3_aa: ASRKQLLRDSPLH

j_call: TRBJ2-5
v_call: TRBV20-1
cdr3_aa: SARDRTSGQGAQY

j_call: TRBJ1-5
v_call: TRBV20-1
cdr3_aa: SARGGTGGNQPQH

j_call: TRBJ2-1
v_call: TRBV11-3
cdr3_aa: ASSLPTSGGGNEQF

j_call: TRBJ2-7
v_call: TRBV7-9
cdr3_aa: ASSGQGYEQY

j_call: TRBJ1-6
v_call: TRBV6-2/TRBV6-3
cdr3_aa: ASSRDENSPLH

j_call: TRBJ1-6
v_call: TRBV6-5
cdr3_aa: ASSRDPDVPPLH

j_call: TRBJ2-7
v_call: TRBV10-3
cdr3_aa: AITQGEQGRSEQY

j_call: TRBJ2-7
v_call: TRBV4-1
cdr3_aa: ASSPNGEMNYEQY

j_call: TRBJ2-3
v_call: TRBV5-1
cdr3_aa: ASTPGQGIDTQY

j_call: TRBJ1-1
v_call: TRBV7-9
cdr3_aa: ASSFKSGNTEAF

j_call: TRBJ2-1
v_call: TRBV27
cdr3_aa: ASSPSGGGNEQF

j_call: TRBJ2-1
v_call: TRBV11-2
cdr3_aa: ASSSSSLARASGEQF

j_call: TRBJ1-5
v_call: TRBV10-3
cdr3_aa: AIKGGRVDQPQH

j_call: TRBJ2-5
v_call: TRBV20-1
cdr3_aa: SARARDEETQY

j_call: TRBJ2-7
v_call: TRBV5-1
cdr3_aa: ASSLGDIGSYEQY

j_call: TRBJ2-7
v_call: TRBV5-1
cdr3_aa: ASSSESLYEQY

j_call: TRBJ2-1
v_call: TRBV6-2/TRBV6-3
cdr3_aa: ASTPPGTTSYNEQF

j_call: TRBJ2-5
v_call: TRBV5-1
cdr3_aa: ASTFLRGGRNETQY

j_call: TRBJ2-5
v_call: TRBV11-3
cdr3_aa: ASSPRGGGGQETQY

j_call: TRBJ2-6
v_call: TRBV6-4
cdr3_aa: ASSDVPLSSGANVLT

j_call: TRBJ1-2
v_call: TRBV27
cdr3_aa: ASSLAGKRGYT

j_call: TRBJ1-5
v_call: TRBV7-8
cdr3_aa: ASSPDRASNQPQH

j_call: TRBJ1-3
v_call: TRBV4-3
cdr3_aa: ASSPVSNSGNTIY

j_call: TRBJ2-5
v_call: TRBV4-1
cdr3_aa: ASSQRVGLGQETQY

j_call: TRBJ2-1
v_call: TRBV5-1
cdr3_aa: ASSLRQPVNEQF

j_call: TRBJ2-3
v_call: TRBV5-4
cdr3_aa: ASSMSWTDTQY

j_call: TRBJ1-4
v_call: TRBV27
cdr3_aa: ASSWKGSNEKLF

j_call: TRBJ1-4
v_call: TRBV7-2
cdr3_aa: ASRTGQAVSNEKLF

j_call: TRBJ2-1
v_call: TRBV6-5
cdr3_aa: ASTSLGQAPYNEQF

j_call: TRBJ1-1
v_call: TRBV7-2
cdr3_aa: ASSLHGRANTEAF

j_call: TRBJ1-1
v_call: TRBV5-1
cdr3_aa: ASAGDTEAF

j_call: TRBJ1-2
v_call: TRBV10-3
cdr3_aa: AISSDRDWGYT

j_call: TRBJ2-3
v_call: TRBV7-7
cdr3_aa: ASSQDGGGTDTQY

j_call: TRBJ2-3
v_call: TRBV20-1
cdr3_aa: SAETGEVTDTQY

j_call: TRBJ2-1
v_call: TRBV2
cdr3_aa: ASTQDGTSKF

j_call: TRBJ1-2
v_call: TRBV4-2
cdr3_aa: ASSQADSHYGYT

j_call: TRBJ2-1
v_call: TRBV5-1
cdr3_aa: ASSSSGGVINEQF